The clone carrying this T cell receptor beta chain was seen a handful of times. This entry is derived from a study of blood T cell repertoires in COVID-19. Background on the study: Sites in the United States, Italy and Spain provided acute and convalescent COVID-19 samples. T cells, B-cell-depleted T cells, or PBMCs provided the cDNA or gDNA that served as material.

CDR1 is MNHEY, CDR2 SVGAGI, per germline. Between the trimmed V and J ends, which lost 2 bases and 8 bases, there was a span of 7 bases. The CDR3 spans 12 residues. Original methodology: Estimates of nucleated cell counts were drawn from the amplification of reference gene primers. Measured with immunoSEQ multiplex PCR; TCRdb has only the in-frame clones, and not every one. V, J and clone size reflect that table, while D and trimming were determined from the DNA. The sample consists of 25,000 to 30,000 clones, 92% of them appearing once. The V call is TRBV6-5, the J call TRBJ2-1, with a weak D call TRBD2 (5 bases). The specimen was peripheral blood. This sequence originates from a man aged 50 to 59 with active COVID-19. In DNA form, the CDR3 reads TGTGCCAGCAGTTACACCGGGGATGAGCAGTTCTTC. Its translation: CASSYTGDEQFF.